One and the same sample provided the 9 T cell receptor beta chains below, sequenced in a study of blood T cell repertoires in COVID-19. Generated by immunoSEQ multiplex PCR, the TCRdb table keeps only in-frame clones and is missing some. The repertoire has 180,000 or so clones, about nine tenths of them found once; the top ten carry 1.5% to 2%. Sequencing was done on a sample of peripheral blood. These receptors were collected from a man younger than 30 with active or convalescent COVID-19.

The chain couples TRBV12-5 to TRBJ1-3; 9 positions match TRBD1. The CDR3 spans 18 residues. Germline V lookup: CDR1 LGHNT, CDR2 FRNRAP. Germline trimming cut 2 bases from V and 3 bases from J; bases unmatched to any gene: 11. Written as DNA, the CDR3 is TGTGCTAGTGGTTTGATCGCACAGGGGGCCTTCGGTGGAAACACCATATATTTT. This gives the protein CASGLIAQGAFGGNTIYF.

The chain has TRBV5-1 and TRBJ2-1; 9 positions agree with TRBD2. The CDR3 sequence is 16 residues long. Germline trimming cut 7 bases from V and 8 bases from J; bases unmatched to any gene: 16. The germline gives CDR1 SGHRS, CDR2 YFSETQ. The CDR3 reads CASCFTSAGGGDEQFF. In nucleotides, the CDR3 is TGCGCCAGCTGTTTTACATCAGCGGGAGGAGGCGATGAGCAGTTCTTC.

V usage is TRBV4-1 and J usage is TRBJ1-6; D possibly corresponds to TRBD1 (6 bases). The germline gives CDR1 MGHRA, CDR2 YSYEKL. Trimming stripped 1 base from V and 5 bases from J, with 12 bases between. The CDR3 totals 16 residues. CDR3 residues: CASSQGVGQHNSPLHF. The CDR3 coding sequence is TGCGCCAGCAGCCAAGGGGTCGGACAGCATAATTCACCCCTCCACTTT.

DNA for the CDR3: TGTGCCAGCACCAAGGGACAGGACAATTACGAGCAGTACTTC. Its protein is CASTKGQDNYEQYF. The rearrangement links TRBV5-4 to TRBJ2-7; TRBD1 matches at 8 bases. Germline V gives CDR1 SGHNT, CDR2 YYREEE (reference sequence). The trim removed 6 bases at V and 4 bases at J, leaving 9 bases unmatched. The CDR3 runs to 14 residues.

The chain combines TRBV9 with TRBJ1-2; D not certain. CDR3 size: 14 residues. Per germline, CDR1 SGDLS and CDR2 YYNGEE. V lost 3 bases and J lost 7, with 16 bases in between. In nucleotides, the CDR3 is TGTGCCAGCAGCGCGGGAGATAAGGGCCCTGGCTACACCTTC. It specifies CASSAGDKGPGYTF.

The rearrangement uses TRBV5-1 and TRBJ1-2, with a possible D match to TRBD1 (5 bases). Trimming shortened V by 3 bases and J by 5 bases, and 14 bases separated the two germline ends. Germline CDR1 SGHRS, CDR2 YFSETQ. The CDR3 is made up of 14 amino acids. Here the CDR3 reads CASSWAGSGYGYTF. The CDR3, as DNA: TGCGCCAGCAGCTGGGCAGGGAGCGGGTATGGCTACACCTTC.

In this sample, this clone turned up once. V gene TRBV7-2 combines with J gene TRBJ1-5; D uncertain. Germline V CDR1 and CDR2: SGHTA, FQGNSA. Between the trimmed V and J ends, which lost 5 bases and 4 bases, there was a span of 9 bases. The CDR3 contains 13 residues. CDR3 sequence: CASSPGGNQPQHF. The CDR3 nucleotides read TGTGCCAGCAGCCCGGGTGGTAATCAGCCCCAGCATTTT.

The gene calls are TRBV19 and TRBJ2-7, with 12 positions matching TRBD1. V lost 3 bases, J lost 7 bases, and 7 bases stayed unmatched. The CDR3 covers 15 residues. Looked up from germline, CDR1 is LNHDA and CDR2 is SQIVND (reference sequence). CDR3: CASSIGGQGAREQYF. The CDR3 coding sequence is TGTGCCAGTAGTATCGGGGGACAGGGGGCTAGGGAGCAGTACTTC.

The chain combines TRBV18 with TRBJ2-7; the match to TRBD1 covers 8 bases. V gave up 3 bases and J gave up 3 bases; unmatched junction bases: 4. Germline values: CDR1 KGHSH, CDR2 LQKENI. The CDR3 consists of 14 residues. CDR3 in DNA: TGTGCCAGCTCACCCGGACAGGGCCTCTACGAGCAGTACTTC. Amino acid sequence: CASSPGQGLYEQYF.